This T cell receptor beta chain was identified during a study of blood T cell repertoires in COVID-19 (dated by TCRdb to the early 2020s). With regard to the full study: Collaborator samples came from the United States, Italy and Spain and covered acute and convalescent phases of COVID-19. Where available, HLA class I and class II types were obtained from metadata supplied by the sample provider rather than from assay-based typing. The material from the prospective study consisted of cDNA or gDNA derived from T cells, B-cell-depleted T cells, or PBMCs. Samples came from the ongoing ImmuneRACE study (first 160 participants) plus 1,254 subjects from 6 global collaborators. Sample metadata almost always included a de-identified subject ID, COVID-19 status, age in years and sex. The repertoires were released in a freely available public database intended as a resource for research on the immune response to SARS-CoV-2. The dataset comprised deeply sampled blood TCRbeta repertoires from subjects exposed to, actively infected with, or recovered from COVID-19. The full study reports these points: The amount of clinical and demographic metadata varied by source and participant and was provided uncurated.

Of note for this clone: Its antigen target is currently unknown. No clone much larger than this one lies a single base away; base qualities are absent.

V has 3 bases trimmed and J has 6 bases trimmed; junction bases matching no gene number 9. Based on the germline V gene, the CDR1 and CDR2 sequences are KGHSH and LQKENI. The CDR3 numbers 15 residues from cysteine through phenylalanine. Here the CDR3 DNA is all that survives: 45 bases in frame from base 1. Whole blood was collected in K2EDTA tubes by collaborating institutions according to the institutions' own protocols. For TCRbeta analysis, collaborator samples were shipped as frozen whole blood, as isolated PBMCs, or as DNA extracted from either sample type. The immunoSEQ Assay, a bias-controlled multiplex PCR, was used to amplify TCRbeta CDR3 regions from genomic DNA. The paper's processing steps were these. Within the assay, amplification of reference gene primers was used to estimate how many nucleated cells each sample contained. To quantify the absolute abundance of each unique TCRbeta CDR3 rearrangement, sequence reads were collapsed and filtered. For each sample, productive Simpson clonality was calculated as the square root of Simpson's diversity index over productive rearrangements. As stored in TCRdb, this immuneACCESS dataset retains in-frame rearrangements with V and J assigned. A fraction of the clones does not appear; measured against another copy, unresolved V genes explain less than half of the discrepancy, and the remainder lacks a known reason. That table is the source of V, J and clone size, and D and trimming were worked out from the DNA. For this sample the table gives over 100,000 clones, of which approximately 82% were detected only once. The biggest ten clones account for 15% to 20% of the sample.

The chain is encoded by TRBV18 joined to TRBJ1-2; TRBD1 aligns with 8 central bases. This sequence was found in an older woman with acute or convalescent COVID-19. Sequencing input: peripheral blood. The DNA reads TGTGCCAGCTCACCCCCAGGGGGCGTACGGGATGGCTACACCTTC. Its coded protein is CASSPPGGVRDGYTF.